This TCR beta chain was found in a study of cytomegalovirus exposure and HLA in healthy donors. Turning to the study itself: An early release of data contained about 85 million unique TCRs, which came from HLA-typed donors. Study results and limitations: Prior analysis indicated that the majority of TCR beta V segments exhibited productivity approximately 90% or approximately 30% of the time. The authors later linked a missense DCLRE1C variant to TCR beta V- and J-gene trimming. Investigators reported approximately 150 TCR beta chains as tied to cytomegalovirus.

V was clipped by 4 bases and J by 6 bases, with 16 bases between them. Germline CDR1 is MRHNA and CDR2 is SNTAGT. This CDR3 contains 14 residues. A multiplex PCR was run with 60 Vbeta primers and 13 Jbeta primers. This table comes from immunoSEQ multiplex PCR, and its TCRdb copy is limited to in-frame clones, with some not included. Among fewer than 120,000 clones, around 86% were seen once, and the ten largest hold 1.5% to 2%. Remarks on this clone: As yet, its antigen is unknown.

This sequence originates from a man aged 35 to 55 in good health and CMV-seronegative. The chain employs TRBV6-4 and TRBJ2-7; D is ambiguous. The source material was PBMCs. The CDR3 DNA sequence: TGTGCCAGCAGTGTGGGCCTTAACGGCGCCGAGCAGTACTTC. It specifies CASSVGLNGAEQYF.